This record looks at one T cell receptor (beta chain) sequence and its context. Its antigen is as yet unknown. TCRdb processed the RT-PCR reads anew with MiXCR; each CDR3 protein has one entry. The repertoire holds about 520,000 distinct CDR3 sequences, with about 7.2% as singletons. This sample is part of a study of response to subunit inactivated influenza vaccine. Regarding the study as a whole: It was suggested by the authors that few new T cells are recruited by each seasonal influenza vaccination.

Per the germline V gene, CDR1 is SGHAT and CDR2 is FQNNGV. This CDR3 has 15 residues. V was clipped by 1 base and J by 4 bases, with 14 bases between them. This receptor was obtained from a man between 50 and 70 years old who received an inactivated influenza vaccine. The gene calls are TRBV11-2 and TRBJ2-7, with a weak D call TRBD1 (6 bases). Specimen: PBMCs from blood, collected 23 to 25 months after vaccination. The CDR3 DNA sequence: TGTGCCAGCAGCTTAGGGTCAGGGGCAGAATACGAGCAGTACTTC. Encoded protein: CASSLGSGAEYEQYF. The full variable domain, with the rest looked up from reference TRBV11-2 and TRBJ2-7, is EAGVAQSPRYKIIEKRQSVAFWCNPISGHATLYWYQQILGQGPKLLIQFQNNGVVDDSQLPKDRFSAERLKGVDSTLKIQPAKLEDSAVYLCASSLGSGAEYEQYFGPGTRLTVT.